A single sample gave rise to the 8 T cell receptor beta chains below, sequenced in a study of CD8+ T cells in alopecia areata. cDNA reverse transcribed from extracted RNA served as the sequencing template. Produced via immunoSEQ multiplex PCR; TCRdb's table is partial and in-frame only. Found here are 190,000 or so clones, about three fifths of them singletons; the top ten hold about 3.5%. Treatment of the sample: oral pan-JAK inhibitor, 5-10 mg twice daily. The specimen was CD4+ T cells sorted from blood, collected at week 4, from a patient treated with tofacitinib. The receptors stem from a human donor with alopecia areata.

This clone is a singleton in its sample. V and J are TRBV6-5 and TRBJ2-7; D gene uncertain. The CDR3 is 11 amino acids. The germline V gene encodes CDR1 MNHEY and CDR2 SVGAGI. V was shortened by 6 bases and J by 5 bases, with 8 bases between the two germline ends. The CDR3 sequence: CASRQSNEQYF. DNA of the CDR3: TGTGCCAGCAGACAGAGTAACGAGCAGTACTTC.

CDR3 amino acids: CASSYSGGSLHF. The DNA for the CDR3 is TGTGCCAGCAGTTACTCCGGTGGGTCCCTCCACTTT. The rearrangement joins TRBV6-5 to TRBJ1-6; D uncertain. V was cut by 0 bases and J by 14 bases, with 8 bases left in between. The CDR3 has 12 amino acids. The germline V gene has CDR1 MNHEY and CDR2 SVGAGI.

This clone was recorded a few times. The gene calls are TRBV10-3 and TRBJ2-7; D is undetermined. In germline, CDR1 is ENHRY, CDR2 SYGVKD. There are 14 residues in the CDR3. V was shortened by 3 bases and J by 0 bases, with 9 bases between the two germline ends. The CDR3 here is CAISDDPPSYEQYF. CDR3 in DNA: TGTGCCATCAGTGACGATCCGCCCTCCTACGAGCAGTACTTC.

The chain has TRBV7-2 and TRBJ2-2, with 7 bases matching TRBD2. Germline V CDR1 and CDR2: SGHTA, FQGNSA. The V segment lost 2 bases and the J segment 7 bases; nucleotides outside the gene matches: 1. CDR3 length: 13 amino acids. CDR3 protein: CASSLSGGGELFF. CDR3 DNA: TGTGCCAGCAGCTTATCGGGAGGCGGGGAGCTGTTTTTT.

This clone has more than one count but fewer than ten. V usage is TRBV30 and J usage is TRBJ2-1, with D possibly being TRBD1 or TRBD2 (5 bases each). The V and J ends lost 3 bases and 7 bases respectively, with 13 bases between them. The germline V gene has CDR1 GTSNPN and CDR2 SVGIG (reference sequence). The CDR3 consists of 13 residues. CDR3 nucleotides: TGTGCCTGGAGCCCCGGGACGAAGAATGAGCAGTTCTTC. Protein sequence: CAWSPGTKNEQFF.

The table lists this clone with a few counts. This chain uses TRBV10-3 with TRBJ2-7, with D perhaps matching TRBD1 or TRBD2 (5 bases each). Germline V gene lookup returns CDR1 ENHRY and CDR2 SYGVKD. This CDR3 is built from 14 residues. Trimming took 4 bases from V and 9 from J, leaving 19 bases between them. In DNA form, the CDR3 reads TGTGCCATCAGTGGGGATTATCTCCGAGGGACGCAGTACTTC. Protein: CAISGDYLRGTQYF.

This chain links TRBV7-2 with TRBJ2-5; maybe TRBD2 (7 bases). The CDR3 is 16 amino acids. The V gene lost 1 base and the J gene lost 1 base, with 13 bases spanning the gap. The germline CDR1 and CDR2 sequences are SGHTA and FQGNSA. The CDR3 nucleotides are TGTGCCAGCAGCTTAGTTTGGGGGGGGCTCCAAGAGACCCAGTACTTC. Its translation: CASSLVWGGLQETQYF.

The chain joins TRBV6-6 to TRBJ1-1, with D possibly being TRBD1 (5 bases). Germline values: CDR1 MNHNY, CDR2 SVGAGI (reference sequence). CDR3 length: 13 amino acids. The ends were cut back, 6 bases at V and 1 base at J, with 9 bases in the middle. CDR3 sequence (DNA): TGTGCCAGCAGGCCCCAGGGGAACACTGAAGCTTTCTTT. It encodes CASRPQGNTEAFF.